This T cell receptor beta chain emerged from a study of blood T cell repertoires in COVID-19. Study-level background: Specimens from acute and convalescent COVID-19 originated in the United States, Italy and Spain.

Germline CDR1 SGHRS, CDR2 YFSETQ. This CDR3 spans 14 amino acids. V dropped 0 bases and J dropped 6 bases, with 10 bases sitting between them. Assay: immunoSEQ multiplex PCR; the TCRdb copy retains only in-frame clones and omits some. The repertoire holds under 200,000 clones, with around nine tenths as singletons. This chain uses TRBV5-1 with TRBJ2-1; perhaps TRBD2 as D (5 bases). Sequencing used PBMCs or T cells enriched from blood (not recorded which). The clonotype was recovered from a woman aged 50 to 60 who had recovered from COVID-19. DNA of the CDR3: TGCGCCAGCAGCTTGGACTTCGGAGGCAATGAGCAGTTCTTC. It yields the protein CASSLDFGGNEQFF.